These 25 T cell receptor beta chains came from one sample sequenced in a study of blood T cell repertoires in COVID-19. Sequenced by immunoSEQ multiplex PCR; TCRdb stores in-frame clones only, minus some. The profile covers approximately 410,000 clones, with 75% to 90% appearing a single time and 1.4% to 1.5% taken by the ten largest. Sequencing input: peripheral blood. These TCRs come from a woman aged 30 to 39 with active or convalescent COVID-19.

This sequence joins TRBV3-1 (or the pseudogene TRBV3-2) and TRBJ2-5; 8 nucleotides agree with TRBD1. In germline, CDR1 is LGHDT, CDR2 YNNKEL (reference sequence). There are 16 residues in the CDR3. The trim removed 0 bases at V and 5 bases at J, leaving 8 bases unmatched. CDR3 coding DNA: TGTGCCAGCAGCCAAGATAAAATCAGGGGGCAGGAGACCCAGTACTTC. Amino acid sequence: CASSQDKIRGQETQYF.

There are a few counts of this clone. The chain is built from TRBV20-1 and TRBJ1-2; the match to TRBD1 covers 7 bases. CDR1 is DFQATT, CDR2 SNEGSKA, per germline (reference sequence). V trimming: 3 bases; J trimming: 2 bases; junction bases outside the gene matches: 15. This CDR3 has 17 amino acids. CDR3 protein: CSASLTGEPLSNYGYTF. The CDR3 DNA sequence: TGCAGTGCTAGTTTAACAGGGGAACCATTATCCAACTATGGCTACACCTTC.

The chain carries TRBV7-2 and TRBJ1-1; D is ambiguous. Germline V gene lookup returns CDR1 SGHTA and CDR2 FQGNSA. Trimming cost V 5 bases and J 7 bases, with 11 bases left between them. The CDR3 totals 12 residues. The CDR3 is CASSPRYGEAFF. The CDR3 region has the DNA TGTGCCAGCAGCCCCCGGTATGGTGAAGCTTTCTTT.

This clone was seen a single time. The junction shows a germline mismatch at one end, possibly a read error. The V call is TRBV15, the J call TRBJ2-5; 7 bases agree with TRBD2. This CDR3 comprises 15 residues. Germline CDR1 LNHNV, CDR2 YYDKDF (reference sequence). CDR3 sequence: CATSIKGLVQVTQYF. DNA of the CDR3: TGTGCCACCAGCATAAAAGGACTAGTCCAAGTGACCCAGTACTTC.

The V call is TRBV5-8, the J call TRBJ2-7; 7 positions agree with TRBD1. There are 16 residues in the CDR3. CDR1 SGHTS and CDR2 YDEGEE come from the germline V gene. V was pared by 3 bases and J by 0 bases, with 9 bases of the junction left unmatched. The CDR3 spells CASSSGQALTSYEQYF. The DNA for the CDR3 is TGTGCCAGCAGCTCCGGACAGGCCCTCACCTCCTACGAGCAGTACTTC.

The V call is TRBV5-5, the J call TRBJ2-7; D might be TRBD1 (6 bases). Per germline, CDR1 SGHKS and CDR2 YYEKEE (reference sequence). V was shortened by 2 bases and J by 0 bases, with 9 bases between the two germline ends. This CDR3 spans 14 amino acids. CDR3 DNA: TGTGCCAGCAGCTTTTGGGACAACTCCTACGAGCAGTACTTC. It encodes CASSFWDNSYEQYF.

The CDR3, as DNA: TGTGCCAGCAGCGGGACAGTGGGTGGTGGCTACACCTTC. As protein: CASSGTVGGGYTF. The J gene is TRBJ1-2, the V gene TRBV6-5; TRBD1 aligns across 7 bases. The V and J ends lost 6 bases and 7 bases, in that order; junction bases with no gene match: 8. The germline CDR1 and CDR2 sequences are MNHEY and SVGAGI. The CDR3 is 13 amino acids.

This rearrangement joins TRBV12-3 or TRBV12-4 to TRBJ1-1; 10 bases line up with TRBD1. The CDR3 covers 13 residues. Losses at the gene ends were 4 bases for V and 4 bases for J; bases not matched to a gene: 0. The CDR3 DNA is TGTGCCAGCAGTTGGGACAGGGGCACTGAAGCTTTCTTT. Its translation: CASSWDRGTEAFF.

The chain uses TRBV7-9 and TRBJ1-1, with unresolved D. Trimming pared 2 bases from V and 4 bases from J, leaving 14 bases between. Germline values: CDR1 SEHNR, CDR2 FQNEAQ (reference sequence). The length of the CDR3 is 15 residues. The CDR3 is CASSLTARGSTEAFF. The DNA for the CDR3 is TGTGCCAGCAGCTTAACTGCGAGAGGGTCCACTGAAGCTTTCTTT.

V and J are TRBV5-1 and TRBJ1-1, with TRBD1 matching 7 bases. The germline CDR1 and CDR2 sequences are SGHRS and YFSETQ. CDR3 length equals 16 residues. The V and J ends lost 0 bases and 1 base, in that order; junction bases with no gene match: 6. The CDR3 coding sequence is TGCGCCAGCAGCTTGGGAAGGGGGCCCACGAACACTGAAGCTTTCTTT. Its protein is CASSLGRGPTNTEAFF.

CDR3: CASSSGQRNTEAFF. In nucleotides, the CDR3 is TGTGCCAGCAGCTCGGGACAGAGGAACACTGAAGCTTTCTTT. The chain joins TRBV11-3 to TRBJ1-1; 7 bases match TRBD1. The CDR3 has 14 amino acids. Germline assignment: CDR1 SGHNT and CDR2 YENEEA. V lost 4 bases to trimming and J lost 1 base; unmatched junction nucleotides: 3.

CDR3 protein: CSVGAQISTDTQYF. In DNA, the CDR3 is TGCAGCGTTGGGGCGCAGATAAGCACAGATACGCAGTATTTT. The gene calls are TRBV29-1 and TRBJ2-3; D unclear. The CDR3 consists of 14 residues. V lost 4 bases and J 0 bases, leaving 11 bases between the germline ends. Germline-derived CDR1 and CDR2 are SQVTM and ANQGSEA.

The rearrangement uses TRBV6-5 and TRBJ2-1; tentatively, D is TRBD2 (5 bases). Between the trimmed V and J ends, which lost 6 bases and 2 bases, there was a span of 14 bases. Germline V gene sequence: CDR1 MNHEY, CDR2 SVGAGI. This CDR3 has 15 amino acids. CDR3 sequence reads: CASSPDWATYNEQFF. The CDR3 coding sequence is TGTGCCAGCAGCCCGGACTGGGCTACCTACAATGAGCAGTTCTTC.

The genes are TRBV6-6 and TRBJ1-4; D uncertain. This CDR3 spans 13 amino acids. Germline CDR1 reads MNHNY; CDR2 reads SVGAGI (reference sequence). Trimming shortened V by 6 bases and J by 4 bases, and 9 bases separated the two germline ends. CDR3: CASRGGSNEKLFF. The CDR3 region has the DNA TGTGCCAGCAGGGGAGGGAGTAATGAAAAACTGTTTTTT.

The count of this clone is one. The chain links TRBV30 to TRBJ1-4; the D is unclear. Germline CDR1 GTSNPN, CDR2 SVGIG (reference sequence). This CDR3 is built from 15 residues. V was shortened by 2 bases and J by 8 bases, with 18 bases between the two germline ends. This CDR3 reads CAWSTPGSYVEKLFF. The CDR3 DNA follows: TGTGCCTGGAGTACCCCGGGGAGTTACGTAGAAAAACTGTTTTTT.

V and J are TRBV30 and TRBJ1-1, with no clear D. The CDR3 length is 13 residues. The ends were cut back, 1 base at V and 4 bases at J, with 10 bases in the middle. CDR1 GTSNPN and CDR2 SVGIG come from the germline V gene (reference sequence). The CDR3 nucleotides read TGTGCCTGGAGTGCTTCACGGGGCACTGAAGCTTTCTTT. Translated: CAWSASRGTEAFF.

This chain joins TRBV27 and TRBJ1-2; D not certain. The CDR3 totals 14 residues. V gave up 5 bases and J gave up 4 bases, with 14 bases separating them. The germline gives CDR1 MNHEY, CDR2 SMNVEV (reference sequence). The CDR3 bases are TGTGCCAGCAGTCTACGAGACATCGGCTATGGCTACACCTTC. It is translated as CASSLRDIGYGYTF.

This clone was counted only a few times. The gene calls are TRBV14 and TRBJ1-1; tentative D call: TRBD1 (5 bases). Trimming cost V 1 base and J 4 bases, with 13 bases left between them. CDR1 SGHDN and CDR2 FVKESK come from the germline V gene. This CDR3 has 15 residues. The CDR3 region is CASSQVGAWGTEAFF. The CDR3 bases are TGTGCCAGCAGCCAAGTTGGGGCCTGGGGCACTGAAGCTTTCTTT.

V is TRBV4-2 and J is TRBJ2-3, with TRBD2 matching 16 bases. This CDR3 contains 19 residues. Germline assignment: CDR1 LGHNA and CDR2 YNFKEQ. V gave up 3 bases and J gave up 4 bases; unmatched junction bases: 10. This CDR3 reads CASSHPGTSGGATADTQYF. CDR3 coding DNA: TGTGCCAGCAGCCATCCCGGGACTAGCGGGGGGGCCACGGCAGATACGCAGTATTTT.

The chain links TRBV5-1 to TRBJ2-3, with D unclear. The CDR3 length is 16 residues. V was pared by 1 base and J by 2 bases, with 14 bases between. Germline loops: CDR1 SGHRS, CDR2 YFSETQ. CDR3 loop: CASSLSPTAATDTQYF. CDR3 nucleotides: TGCGCCAGCAGCTTGAGTCCGACGGCGGCCACAGATACGCAGTATTTT. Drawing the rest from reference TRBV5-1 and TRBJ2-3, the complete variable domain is KAGVTQTPRYLIKTRGQQVTLSCSPISGHRSVSWYQQTPGQGLQFLFEYFSETQRNKGNFPGRFSGRQFSNSRSEMNVSTLELGDSALYLCASSLSPTAATDTQYFGPGTRLTVL.

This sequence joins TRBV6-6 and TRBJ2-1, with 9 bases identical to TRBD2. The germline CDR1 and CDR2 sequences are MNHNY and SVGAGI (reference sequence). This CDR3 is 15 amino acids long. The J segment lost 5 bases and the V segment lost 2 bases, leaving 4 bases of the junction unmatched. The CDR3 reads CASSYGGLADNEQFF. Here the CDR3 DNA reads TGTGCCAGCAGTTACGGGGGACTAGCTGACAATGAGCAGTTCTTC.

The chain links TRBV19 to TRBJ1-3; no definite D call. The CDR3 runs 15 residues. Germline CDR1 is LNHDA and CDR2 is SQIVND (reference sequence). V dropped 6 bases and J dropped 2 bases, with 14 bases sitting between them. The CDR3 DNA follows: TGTGCCAGTAGGAATCGGAGGGAGGCTGGAAACACCATATATTTT. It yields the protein CASRNRREAGNTIYF. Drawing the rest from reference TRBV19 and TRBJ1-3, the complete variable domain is DGGITQSPKYLFRKEGQNVTLSCEQNLNHDAMYWYRQDPGQGLRLIYYSQIVNDFQKGDIAEGYSVSREKKESFPLTVTSAQKNPTAFYLCASRNRREAGNTIYFGEGSWLTVV.

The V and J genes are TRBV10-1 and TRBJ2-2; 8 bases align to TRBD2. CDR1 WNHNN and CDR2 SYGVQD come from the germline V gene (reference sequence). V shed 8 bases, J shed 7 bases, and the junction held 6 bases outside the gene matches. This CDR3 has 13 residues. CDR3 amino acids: CASQRESVGELFF. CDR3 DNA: TGCGCCAGCCAGCGGGAGTCGGTCGGGGAGCTGTTTTTT.

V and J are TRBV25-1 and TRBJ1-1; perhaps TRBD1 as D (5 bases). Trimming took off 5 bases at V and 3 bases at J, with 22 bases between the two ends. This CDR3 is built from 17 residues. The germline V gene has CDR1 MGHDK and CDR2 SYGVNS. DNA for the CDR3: TGTGCCAGCAGTTTCGCGGGGCAGCCTGGTAGGGACACTGAAGCTTTCTTT. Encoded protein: CASSFAGQPGRDTEAFF.

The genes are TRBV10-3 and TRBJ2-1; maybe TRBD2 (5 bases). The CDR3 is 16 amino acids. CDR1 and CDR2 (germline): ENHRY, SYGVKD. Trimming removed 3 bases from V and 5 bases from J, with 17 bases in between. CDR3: CAISDADWPPNNEQFF. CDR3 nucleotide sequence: TGTGCCATCAGTGACGCGGACTGGCCCCCTAACAATGAGCAGTTCTTC.